The 12 T cell receptor beta chains given below trace back to one sample, sequenced in a study of OX40 agonist ivuxolimab in advanced cancers. Library creation used the immunoSEQ multiplex PCR assay. TCRdb holds this immuneACCESS table with in-frame rearrangements only. Some clones are missing; in checked studies, unresolved V genes explain under half, and the rest has no known cause. This sample is represented by about 94,000 clones; 94% of them were singletons. The ten largest clones take up 0.15% to 0.2% of the sample. The material sequenced was CD4+ or CD8+ T cells sorted from blood, taken in a trial of the OX40 agonist ivuxolimab. Receptors originate from an adult with an advanced solid tumor such as melanoma, head and neck, liver or kidney cancer.

The chain joins TRBV7-8 to TRBJ2-1; no definite D call. The CDR3 is 16 amino acids. Trimming pared 6 bases from V and 0 bases from J, leaving 15 bases between. The germline V gene has CDR1 SGHVS and CDR2 FQNEAQ. CDR3 DNA sequence: TGTGCCAGCAGGCAAGGGTTACCGAGCTCCTACAATGAGCAGTTCTTC. Translating it yields CASRQGLPSSYNEQFF.

The rearrangement uses TRBV28 and TRBJ2-7; D could derive from TRBD1 or TRBD2 (5 bases each). V dropped 5 bases and J dropped 5 bases, with 16 bases sitting between them. There are 14 residues in the CDR3. From germline, CDR1 is MDHEN and CDR2 SYDVKM. The CDR3 nucleotides read TGTGCCAGCAGTCCAGGGTCGAAACTAGACGAGCAGTACTTC. As protein: CASSPGSKLDEQYF.

The V gene is TRBV5-1, the J gene TRBJ2-1; D gene ambiguous. In germline, CDR1 is SGHRS, CDR2 YFSETQ. The CDR3 extends over 13 amino acids. Trimming left V 0 bases short and J 7 bases short, with 8 bases between. CDR3 DNA sequence: TGCGCCAGCAGCTTGGTGCCGGAGAATGAGCAGTTCTTC. Translating it yields CASSLVPENEQFF.

The chain recombines TRBV10-3 with TRBJ2-2, with a weak D call TRBD1 (6 bases). Trimming took 6 bases from V and 5 from J, leaving 13 bases between them. The germline V gene encodes CDR1 ENHRY and CDR2 SYGVKD. The CDR3 totals 14 residues. This CDR3 is CAIRGDILTGELFF. The CDR3 DNA follows: TGTGCCATCAGGGGGGACATACTTACCGGGGAGCTGTTTTTT.

The CDR3, as DNA: TGCGCCAGCAGCCAAGATCAACAGACAAATCAGCCCCAGCATTTT. Protein: CASSQDQQTNQPQHF. The V and J genes are TRBV4-3 and TRBJ1-5; unclear D gene. The CDR3 length is 15 residues. Trimming pared 0 bases from V and 4 bases from J, leaving 10 bases between. From germline, CDR1 is LGHNA and CDR2 YSLEER.

The chain links TRBV7-9 to TRBJ2-7, with 8 positions matching TRBD1. The V segment lost 3 bases and the J segment 7 bases; nucleotides outside the gene matches: 11. The CDR3 extends over 15 amino acids. Looked up from germline, CDR1 is SEHNR and CDR2 is FQNEAQ (reference sequence). In DNA form, the CDR3 reads TGTGCCAGCAGCTTGGAGGACAGGGCTCAAGAGGAGCAGTACTTC. Encoded protein: CASSLEDRAQEEQYF.

This sequence joins TRBV5-4 and TRBJ1-3, with a weak D call TRBD1 (5 bases). The germline V gene has CDR1 SGHNT and CDR2 YYREEE (reference sequence). Trimming stripped 4 bases from V and 0 bases from J, with 14 bases between. This CDR3 is 16 amino acids long. The CDR3 sequence is CASSGPRALSGNTIYF. The CDR3 DNA follows: TGTGCCAGCAGCGGGCCCAGGGCCCTCTCTGGAAACACCATATATTTT.

The J gene is TRBJ2-7, the V gene TRBV7-9; 12 positions match TRBD2. The germline CDR1 and CDR2 sequences are SEHNR and FQNEAQ (reference sequence). This CDR3 spans 14 amino acids. Germline trimming cut 6 bases from V and 7 bases from J; bases unmatched to any gene: 7. DNA for the CDR3: TGTGCCAGCAGTCTAGCGGGAGGGCGGGCTGAGCAGTACTTC. Its protein product is CASSLAGGRAEQYF.

The chain joins TRBV6-1 to TRBJ1-1; D remains unclear. The germline V gene encodes CDR1 MNHNS and CDR2 SASEGT. Trimming removed 7 bases from V and 0 bases from J, with 12 bases in between. The CDR3 extends over 14 amino acids. CDR3 protein: CASTSAGVNTEAFF. CDR3 DNA sequence: TGTGCCAGCACCTCGGCAGGAGTGAACACTGAAGCTTTCTTT.

V gene TRBV5-5 combines with J gene TRBJ2-1; 7 nucleotides match TRBD1. V shed 4 bases and J 1 base; nucleotides not matched to a gene: 8. The CDR3 totals 16 residues. The germline V gene has CDR1 SGHKS and CDR2 YYEKEE (reference sequence). In DNA form, the CDR3 reads TGTGCCAGCAGCATGAGAACAGGGGCTTCCTACAATGAGCAGTTCTTC. Translated, it gives CASSMRTGASYNEQFF. The full variable domain, in which reference TRBV5-5 and TRBJ2-1 provide the parts outside the CDR3, is DAGVTQSPTHLIKTRGQQVTLRCSPISGHKSVSWYQQVLGQGPQFIFQYYEKEERGRGNFPDRFSARQFPNYSSELNVNALLLGDSALYLCASSMRTGASYNEQFFGPGTRLTVL.

This chain uses TRBV11-2 with TRBJ1-3; D call uncertain. V shed 0 bases and J shed 0 bases, with 15 bases lying between them. Germline values: CDR1 SGHAT, CDR2 FQNNGV. The CDR3 has 18 residues. As DNA, the CDR3 is TGTGCCAGCAGCTTAGATATCAGCGGGCAGGTCTCTGGAAACACCATATATTTT. Its protein is CASSLDISGQVSGNTIYF.

This clone showed up just a few times. The rearrangement links TRBV4-1 to TRBJ1-6; no definite D call. The germline V gene has CDR1 MGHRA and CDR2 YSYEKL. V was clipped by 1 base and J by 10 bases, with 17 bases between them. The CDR3 is 16 amino acids. Here the CDR3 reads CASSQVPPLTPSPLHF. As DNA, the CDR3 is TGCGCCAGCAGCCAAGTTCCTCCGTTAACCCCATCACCCCTCCACTTT.